This paragraph reports one TCR beta chain. Its antigen is undetermined. The data were obtained in a study of cytomegalovirus exposure and HLA in healthy donors. Turning to the study itself: It was reported in a later analysis that the same platform had been used for the 120 validation repertoires as for the 550 to 700 first-cohort repertoires.

Study observations and caveats: In the 130 or so validation repertoires, about 94% of cluster scores exceeded 0, per a later analysis. The study put under 200 TCR beta chains on its list as cytomegalovirus-associated.

V was pared by 5 bases and J by 0 bases, with 4 bases of the junction left unmatched. Germline values: CDR1 LNHDA, CDR2 SQIVND (reference sequence). The CDR3 length is 14 residues. The table came from immunoSEQ multiplex PCR; TCRdb's copy has only in-frame clones and leaves some out. Among about 280,000 clones listed, 88% were seen once. The sample was PBMCs. This chain joins TRBV19 and TRBJ2-7, with 7 bases identical to TRBD2. This sequence originates from a young woman in good health and CMV-seronegative. Here the CDR3 reads CASSSGTTSYEQYF. DNA for the CDR3: TGTGCCAGTAGTTCCGGGACTACCTCCTACGAGCAGTACTTC.